Presented here are 22 T cell receptor beta chains from one specimen sequenced in a study of radiotherapy plus CTLA-4 blockade in lung cancer. Clones were read by immunoSEQ multiplex PCR, and TCRdb kept only the in-frame ones, dropping some. The table records 85,000 to 100,000 clones, 72% of them present only once. Sequenced material: peripheral blood, taken from a patient treated with radiotherapy plus ipilimumab. The receptors here all came from a human donor with non-small cell lung cancer that progressed on radiotherapy plus ipilimumab.

The chain links TRBV7-8 to TRBJ1-6; D unclear. CDR1 is SGHVS and CDR2 is FQNEAQ in the germline V gene. This CDR3 is built from 16 residues. Trimming took off 7 bases at V and 5 bases at J, with 18 bases between the two ends. Here the CDR3 reads CASTSTPTADNSPLHF. The CDR3 DNA reads TGTGCCAGCACCTCCACGCCCACCGCTGATAATTCACCCCTCCACTTT.

The J gene is TRBJ1-1, the V gene TRBV5-5; D is unclear. CDR1 and CDR2 from the germline V gene are SGHKS and YYEKEE (reference sequence). The ends were cut back, 0 bases at V and 1 base at J, with 7 bases in the middle. The length of the CDR3 is 14 residues. The CDR3 region has the DNA TGTGCCAGCAGCTTGGGACTCGGGAACACTGAAGCTTTCTTT. It codes for CASSLGLGNTEAFF. Full variable domain (rest looked up from reference TRBV5-5 and TRBJ1-1): DAGVTQSPTHLIKTRGQQVTLRCSPISGHKSVSWYQQVLGQGPQFIFQYYEKEERGRGNFPDRFSARQFPNYSSELNVNALLLGDSALYLCASSLGLGNTEAFFGQGTRLTVV.

The V call is TRBV27, the J call TRBJ2-3; unclear D gene. The germline V gene encodes CDR1 MNHEY and CDR2 SMNVEV (reference sequence). V shed 6 bases and J shed 2 bases, with 6 bases lying between them. CDR3 size: 12 residues. The CDR3 nucleotides are TGTGCCAGCAGATCCCCCACAGATACGCAGTATTTT. It encodes CASRSPTDTQYF.

The chain employs TRBV19 and TRBJ2-7, with TRBD1 matching 7 bases. V gave up 5 bases and J gave up 1 base; unmatched junction bases: 8. Germline V gives CDR1 LNHDA, CDR2 SQIVND (reference sequence). CDR3 length equals 15 residues. The chain's CDR3 is CASSHRGAGSYEQYF. In DNA, the CDR3 is TGTGCCAGTAGTCACAGGGGTGCCGGGTCCTACGAGCAGTACTTC.

This clone has only one observation. V gene TRBV10-2 combines with J gene TRBJ1-4; 7 nucleotides agree with TRBD1. After removal of 2 bases from V and 10 bases from J, the junction contained 7 bases not matched to a gene. Germline CDR1 is WSHSY and CDR2 is SAAADI. The CDR3 has 14 residues. DNA of the CDR3: TGCGCCAGCAGTGAGCACGGGGAGGGGGCAAAACTGTTTTTT. It is translated as CASSEHGEGAKLFF.

The chain joins TRBV27 to TRBJ2-5, with TRBD2 as a possible D gene (7 bases). Per the germline V gene, CDR1 is MNHEY and CDR2 is SMNVEV (reference sequence). V was cut by 5 bases and J by 5 bases, with 24 bases left in between. The CDR3 is 17 residues long. Written as DNA, the CDR3 is TGTGCCAGCAGTCCTATCCTACTAGCGAAGGGGGGGGAGACCCAGTACTTC. It specifies CASSPILLAKGGETQYF.

The V call is TRBV7-2, the J call TRBJ1-6; 11 bases match TRBD1. Trimming removed 4 bases from V and 7 bases from J; junction bases left unmatched: 3. Germline CDR1 and CDR2: SGHTA and FQGNSA. The CDR3 loop spans 15 amino acids. CDR3 region: CASSSGQGVNSPLHF. The CDR3 bases are TGTGCCAGCAGCTCGGGACAGGGGGTGAATTCACCCCTCCACTTT.

By share, this clone ranks as medium-sized (0.01 to 0.1%). The gene calls are TRBV10-3 and TRBJ2-7; 8 positions agree with TRBD1. Germline assignment: CDR1 ENHRY and CDR2 SYGVKD. V was clipped by 3 bases and J by 4 bases; unmatched bases: 8. The CDR3 has 15 residues. CDR3 DNA sequence: TGTGCCATCAGTGATGCAGGGGGCAGGGGTTACGAGCAGTACTTC. Amino acids: CAISDAGGRGYEQYF.

Only one count was recorded for this clone. The V and J genes are TRBV5-1 and TRBJ2-2, with D tentatively TRBD1 (6 bases). Trimming removed 0 bases at V and 3 bases at J, with 9 bases between. The V gene's germline CDR1 is SGHRS and CDR2 YFSETQ. The CDR3 runs 15 residues. In DNA, the CDR3 is TGCGCCAGCAGCTTGGGCGACAGGTACACCGGGGAGCTGTTTTTT. Translated: CASSLGDRYTGELFF. The variable domain in full, with the rest retrieved from reference TRBV5-1 and TRBJ2-2, is KAGVTQTPRYLIKTRGQQVTLSCSPISGHRSVSWYQQTPGQGLQFLFEYFSETQRNKGNFPGRFSGRQFSNSRSEMNVSTLELGDSALYLCASSLGDRYTGELFFGEGSRLTVL.

V and J are TRBV7-2 and TRBJ1-2, with TRBD1 matching over 8 bases. The V gene end was trimmed by 5 bases and the J gene end by 4 bases; junction bases not matched to a gene: 6. There are 14 residues in the CDR3. CDR1 SGHTA and CDR2 FQGNSA come from the germline V gene. CDR3 DNA sequence: TGTGCCAGCAGCCCAGGGGGCTACGGCTATGGCTACACCTTC. It yields the protein CASSPGGYGYGYTF.

This chain connects TRBV5-1 to TRBJ2-5; possible D gene TRBD1, 5 bases. The CDR3 spans 14 residues. With 0 bases removed from V and 1 base from J, the gap between germline ends came to 7 bases. Germline CDR1 SGHRS, CDR2 YFSETQ. CDR3 DNA: TGCGCCAGCAGCTTGGCAGGGTCCCAAGAGACCCAGTACTTC. Its protein product is CASSLAGSQETQYF.

The chain has TRBV28 and TRBJ2-2; perhaps D is TRBD1 or TRBD2 (5 bases each). Germline V gene sequence: CDR1 MDHEN, CDR2 SYDVKM. The CDR3 consists of 15 residues. Trimming removed 6 bases at V and 7 bases at J, with 18 bases between. The CDR3 DNA reads TGTGCCAGCAGATCCTCCGGGGCCGCGCGCGGGGAGCTGTTTTTT. Residues: CASRSSGAARGELFF.

The chain uses TRBV29-1 and TRBJ2-1; TRBD1 might be the D (6 bases). The CDR3 loop spans 15 amino acids. V lost 6 bases to trimming and J lost 6 bases, with 21 bases between them. In germline, CDR1 is SQVTM, CDR2 ANQGSEA. The CDR3 region is CSVWDTPFGTNEQFF. The CDR3 nucleotides are TGCAGCGTATGGGACACCCCCTTTGGGACCAATGAGCAGTTCTTC.

This clone was counted only a few times. The chain employs TRBV30 and TRBJ2-7; tentatively, D is TRBD1 (5 bases). Between the trimmed V and J ends, which lost 2 bases and 7 bases, there was a span of 15 bases. Germline CDR1 GTSNPN, CDR2 SVGIG (reference sequence). The CDR3 has 13 amino acids. Here the CDR3 reads CAWSFREVREQYF. The CDR3 nucleotides read TGTGCCTGGAGTTTCAGGGAAGTGAGGGAGCAGTACTTC.

J is TRBJ2-1 and V is TRBV7-2, with TRBD2 identical over 9 bases. The CDR3 has 17 amino acids. Germline CDR1 reads SGHTA; CDR2 reads FQGNSA. Losses at the gene ends were 5 bases for V and 5 bases for J; bases not matched to a gene: 13. The CDR3: CASSPRVGAGGNNEQFF. CDR3 in DNA: TGTGCCAGCAGCCCTCGAGTGGGGGCGGGGGGGAACAATGAGCAGTTCTTC.

This clone was seen a handful of times. CDR3 sequence (DNA): TGTGCCAGCAGTGGACCTAGCGGGAGTTGGGATGAGCAGTTCTTC. Protein sequence: CASSGPSGSWDEQFF. The chain couples TRBV2 to TRBJ2-1; TRBD2 aligns across 10 bases. The CDR3 consists of 15 residues. The germline V gene encodes CDR1 SNHLY and CDR2 FYNNEI. V gave up 4 bases and J gave up 8 bases; unmatched junction bases: 8. The whole variable domain, remainder taken from reference TRBV2 and TRBJ2-1, is EPEVTQTPSHQVTQMGQEVILRCVPISNHLYFYWYRQILGQKVEFLVSFYNNEISEKSEIFDDQFSVERPDGSNFTLKIRSTKLEDSAMYFCASSGPSGSWDEQFFGPGTRLTVL.

The chain recombines TRBV5-4 with TRBJ2-1, with D possibly TRBD1 on 6 matching bases. This CDR3 is 14 amino acids long. Germline lookup yields CDR1 SGHNT and CDR2 YYREEE (reference sequence). Trimming took off 6 bases at V and 5 bases at J, with 15 bases between the two ends. As DNA, the CDR3 is TGTGCCAGCACCCCAATAGGGGGTCACAATGAGCAGTTCTTC. Translated: CASTPIGGHNEQFF.

The CDR3, as DNA: TGTGCCAGCAGCTTGGAACCCACGAACACTGAAGCTTTCTTT. It encodes CASSLEPTNTEAFF. The chain combines TRBV5-6 with TRBJ1-1; no clear D gene. CDR1 SGHDT and CDR2 YYEEEE come from the germline V gene. V was shortened by 0 bases and J by 1 base, with 7 bases between the two germline ends. The CDR3 has 14 residues.

A few counts support this clone. The chain is built from TRBV5-1 and TRBJ2-5; D not certain. V shed 0 bases and J shed 4 bases, with 13 bases lying between them. The CDR3 is made up of 15 amino acids. The germline V gene encodes CDR1 SGHRS and CDR2 YFSETQ. The CDR3 sequence is CASSLGVLGGETQYF. DNA for the CDR3: TGCGCCAGCAGCTTGGGTGTTCTTGGCGGAGAGACCCAGTACTTC. The full variable domain, rest sourced from reference TRBV5-1 and TRBJ2-5, is KAGVTQTPRYLIKTRGQQVTLSCSPISGHRSVSWYQQTPGQGLQFLFEYFSETQRNKGNFPGRFSGRQFSNSRSEMNVSTLELGDSALYLCASSLGVLGGETQYFGPGTRLLVL.

CDR3 region: CASSYSTGEAFF. The CDR3 nucleotides are TGTGCCAGCAGTTACTCCACAGGTGAAGCTTTCTTT. The chain links TRBV6-5 to TRBJ1-1; D may be TRBD1 (5 bases). The CDR3 sequence is 12 residues long. Trimming took off 0 bases at V and 7 bases at J, with 6 bases between the two ends. Germline V gives CDR1 MNHEY, CDR2 SVGAGI.

The chain carries TRBV10-3 and TRBJ1-2; 8 bases align to TRBD1. Trimming removed 6 bases from V and 6 bases from J; junction bases left unmatched: 0. In germline, CDR1 is ENHRY, CDR2 SYGVKD. The CDR3 sequence is 11 residues long. CDR3 in DNA: TGTGCCATCAGACAGGGGGATGGCTACACCTTC. Residues: CAIRQGDGYTF.

The J gene is TRBJ1-5, the V gene TRBV9; maybe TRBD1 (6 bases). Germline-derived CDR1 and CDR2 are SGDLS and YYNGEE. The germline V and J ends were trimmed by 3 bases and 4 bases, with 11 bases remaining between them. This CDR3 comprises 14 residues. DNA for the CDR3: TGTGCCAGCAGCGGGCAGGGGAGGAATCAGCCCCAGCATTTT. Its translation is CASSGQGRNQPQHF.